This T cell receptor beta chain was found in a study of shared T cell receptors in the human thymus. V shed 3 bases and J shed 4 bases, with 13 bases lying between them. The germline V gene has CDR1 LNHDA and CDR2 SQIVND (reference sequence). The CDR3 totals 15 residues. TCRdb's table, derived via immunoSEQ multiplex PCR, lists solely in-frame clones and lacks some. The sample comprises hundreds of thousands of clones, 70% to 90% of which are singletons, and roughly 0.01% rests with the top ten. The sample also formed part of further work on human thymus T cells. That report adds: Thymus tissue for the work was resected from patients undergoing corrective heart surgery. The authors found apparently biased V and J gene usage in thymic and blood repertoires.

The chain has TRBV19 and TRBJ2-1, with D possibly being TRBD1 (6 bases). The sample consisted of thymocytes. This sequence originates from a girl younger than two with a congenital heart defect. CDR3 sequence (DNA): TGTGCCAGTAGTATGGGTCAGGGGATATACAATGAGCAGTTCTTC. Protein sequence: CASSMGQGIYNEQFF. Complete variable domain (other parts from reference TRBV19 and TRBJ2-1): DGGITQSPKYLFRKEGQNVTLSCEQNLNHDAMYWYRQDPGQGLRLIYYSQIVNDFQKGDIAEGYSVSREKKESFPLTVTSAQKNPTAFYLCASSMGQGIYNEQFFGPGTRLTVL.